This TCR beta chain emerged from a study of T-cell reconstitution after alpha-beta-depleted transplantation in children. During its preparation, the TCRbeta library received unique molecular identifiers. TCRdb ran MiXCR on the PCR reads and lists one entry per CDR3 protein. The sample lists around 960,000 distinct CDR3 sequences, around 30% seen once, with about 28% in the top ten. For this clonotype: The antigen is not known.

Trimming removed 6 bases from V and 7 bases from J, with 12 bases in between. Germline V gives CDR1 MNHEY, CDR2 SMNVEV (reference sequence). The CDR3 runs to 13 residues. Study-wide points: At one year after transplant, newly produced T cells mostly accounted for T-cell counts and diversity. Expanded graft clones, several hundred of them, were reportedly the source of alpha-beta T cells about two months after transplant. Some patients' high day-60 TCRbeta diversity was attributed to recipient cells surviving conditioning.

The rearrangement links TRBV27 to TRBJ2-2, with D hard to call. Sequenced material: PBMCs, mostly from graft donor cells, taken 360 days after TCRalphabeta/CD19-depleted stem cell transplant. This sequence originates from a boy under two years old who had a stem cell transplant for SCID, so the T cells may come from the graft donor. The CDR3 DNA reads TGTGCCAGCAGCATCACAGCCATCGGGGAGCTGTTTTTT. Residues: CASSITAIGELFF.